This T cell receptor (beta chain) was recovered during a study of somatic mutations in cytotoxic T cells in rheumatoid arthritis. At the level of the study: Patient blood (less than 32 ml EDTA) was drawn right after diagnosis, before any treatment.

Study results and limitations: CD8+ clonality rose with age in rheumatoid arthritis patients, not healthy controls. CD8+ T-cell clonality showed no significant difference between rheumatoid arthritis patients and age-matched healthy controls.

Positive magnetic bead selection isolated CD4+ and CD8+ cells, and flow cytometry checked purity. Profiled with immunoSEQ multiplex PCR; TCRdb holds only in-frame clones, not every one. The profile shows roughly 15,000 clones, around 80% of them singletons. As concerns this clone: Its antigen remains unidentified.

The sequenced sample was CD8+ T cells sorted from blood. The clonotype was recovered from an adult with rheumatoid arthritis.

This CDR3 reads CASSQENTYNEQFF. The CDR3 DNA is TGCGCCAGCAGCCAAGAAAACACTTACAATGAGCAGTTCTTC. The chain uses TRBV4-1 and TRBJ2-1, with D unresolved. This CDR3 is built from 14 residues. Per the germline V gene, CDR1 is MGHRA and CDR2 is YSYEKL. With 0 bases removed from V and 4 bases from J, the gap between germline ends came to 7 bases.